A single sample gave rise to the 32 T cell receptor beta chains below, sequenced in a study of blood T cell repertoires in COVID-19. Assay: immunoSEQ multiplex PCR; the TCRdb copy retains only in-frame clones and omits some. The sample has over 45,000 clones, around nine tenths seen once. Input material: peripheral blood. The receptor source for this set is a woman aged 60-75 years with active COVID-19.

This sequence joins TRBV11-2 and TRBJ2-6; 9 positions agree with TRBD1. V lost 5 bases and J lost 1; bases outside the gene matches: 6. The CDR3 sequence is 17 residues long. Germline CDR1 SGHAT, CDR2 FQNNGV. CDR3 protein: CASSIGQGFSGANVLTF. CDR3 bases: TGTGCCAGCAGCATCGGACAGGGGTTTTCTGGGGCCAACGTCCTGACTTTC.

This chain connects TRBV30 to TRBJ2-7, with 10 bases aligning to TRBD2. Trimming at V came to 3 bases and at J to 3 bases, leaving 11 bases not matched to a gene. The CDR3 loop spans 16 amino acids. Germline loops: CDR1 GTSNPN, CDR2 SVGIG (reference sequence). The CDR3 DNA reads TGTGCCTGGAGCGGCCTAGCGGGGGTTTCCCGCTACGAGCAGTACTTC. It yields the protein CAWSGLAGVSRYEQYF.

V usage is TRBV19 and J usage is TRBJ2-7; the D gene is possibly TRBD2 (5 bases). CDR1 is LNHDA and CDR2 is SQIVND in the germline V gene (reference sequence). V dropped 5 bases and J dropped 6 bases, with 11 bases sitting between them. This CDR3 has 12 residues. CDR3 DNA: TGTGCCAGTAGTCTCCAGGCGGGCGAGCAGTACTTC. It yields the protein CASSLQAGEQYF. Variable domain in full (rest from reference TRBV19 and TRBJ2-7): DGGITQSPKYLFRKEGQNVTLSCEQNLNHDAMYWYRQDPGQGLRLIYYSQIVNDFQKGDIAEGYSVSREKKESFPLTVTSAQKNPTAFYLCASSLQAGEQYFGPGTRLTVT.

This chain connects TRBV18 to TRBJ2-1; weak D call: TRBD1 (6 bases). The CDR3 length is 16 residues. The V gene lost 2 bases and the J gene lost 0 bases, with 11 bases spanning the gap. Germline CDR1 KGHSH, CDR2 LQKENI. The DNA of the CDR3 is TGTGCCAGCTCACCAATGGCGGACAGCTCCTACAATGAGCAGTTCTTC. Translation: CASSPMADSSYNEQFF.

The V call is TRBV15, the J call TRBJ2-4; D perhaps matches TRBD1 (6 bases). The CDR3 is 15 amino acids. The V gene lost 0 bases and the J gene lost 5 bases, with 11 bases spanning the gap. Looked up from germline, CDR1 is LNHNV and CDR2 is YYDKDF (reference sequence). The CDR3 DNA reads TGTGCCACCAGCAGAGATAGGGGGAAAGAAAACATTCAGTACTTC. This gives the protein CATSRDRGKENIQYF.

J is TRBJ1-1 and V is TRBV14; D gene ambiguous. V was trimmed by 5 bases and J by 6 bases, leaving 7 bases between them. The CDR3 totals 11 residues. CDR1 SGHDN and CDR2 FVKESK come from the germline V gene. CDR3: CASSSGPEAFF. The CDR3 bases are TGTGCCAGCAGCAGCGGGCCTGAAGCTTTCTTT.

V gene TRBV2 combines with J gene TRBJ2-2, with D unresolved. The germline CDR1 and CDR2 sequences are SNHLY and FYNNEI. This CDR3 contains 12 residues. V dropped 3 bases and J dropped 5 bases, with 4 bases sitting between them. CDR3 sequence reads: CASSERTGELFF. CDR3 DNA sequence: TGTGCCAGCAGTGAGAGGACCGGGGAGCTGTTTTTT.

In its sample, this clone was seen once. J is TRBJ1-6 and V is TRBV5-1, with D possibly being TRBD1 (6 bases). The CDR3 consists of 16 residues. Germline CDR1 reads SGHRS; CDR2 reads YFSETQ. Trimming cost V 0 bases and J 9 bases, with 16 bases left between them. CDR3: CASSLARSGVGSPLHF. In nucleotides, the CDR3 is TGCGCCAGCAGCTTGGCCAGGTCAGGGGTTGGTTCACCCCTCCACTTT.

A single count supports this clone. The genes are TRBV2 and TRBJ2-7, with TRBD1 as a possible D gene (5 bases). V was pared by 7 bases and J by 7 bases, with 17 bases between. CDR3 size: 13 residues. Germline values: CDR1 SNHLY, CDR2 FYNNEI. Here the CDR3 reads CASMRQNFGEQYF. The CDR3 bases are TGTGCCAGCATGAGACAGAACTTTGGGGAGCAGTACTTC.

The chain is built from TRBV30 and TRBJ2-3; 12 bases fit TRBD2. V was pared by 3 bases and J by 1 base, with 11 bases of the junction left unmatched. The CDR3 has 18 residues. Germline V gene sequence: CDR1 GTSNPN, CDR2 SVGIG (reference sequence). The CDR3 DNA follows: TGTGCCTGGAGCCCTGGGCTAGCGGGGGGGCATGGCACAGATACGCAGTATTTT. This sequence encodes CAWSPGLAGGHGTDTQYF. Using reference TRBV30 and TRBJ2-3 for the parts outside the CDR3, the full variable domain is SQTIHQWPATLVQPVGSPLSLECTVEGTSNPNLYWYRQAAGRGLQLLFYSVGIGQISSEVPQNLSASRPQDRQFILSSKKLLLSDSGFYLCAWSPGLAGGHGTDTQYFGPGTRLTVL.

The chain combines TRBV9 with TRBJ2-7; 8 bases agree with TRBD2. The CDR3 totals 13 residues. Germline CDR1 and CDR2: SGDLS and YYNGEE. Trimming removed 4 bases from V and 3 bases from J; junction bases left unmatched: 3. The CDR3 reads CASSLGLVYEQYF. The CDR3 DNA reads TGTGCCAGCAGCTTGGGACTAGTCTACGAGCAGTACTTC.

The V call is TRBV3-1 (or the pseudogene TRBV3-2), the J call TRBJ2-3; perhaps TRBD1 as D (5 bases). Germline V CDR1 and CDR2: LGHDT, YNNKEL (reference sequence). This CDR3 has 15 amino acids. Trimming shortened V by 1 base and J by 2 bases, and 10 bases separated the two germline ends. This CDR3 reads CASSQVRTLTDTQYF. The CDR3 DNA is TGTGCCAGCAGCCAAGTTAGGACACTCACAGATACGCAGTATTTT.

The chain joins TRBV4-2 to TRBJ1-1, with D possibly being TRBD1 (6 bases). Deletions cut 0 bases from V and 5 bases from J, with 13 bases between. CDR3 length: 15 amino acids. Per germline, CDR1 LGHNA and CDR2 YNFKEQ. The chain's CDR3 is CASSQDGGLGTEAFF. As DNA, the CDR3 is TGTGCCAGCAGCCAAGACGGGGGGCTCGGAACTGAAGCTTTCTTT.

The chain joins TRBV6-5 to TRBJ2-5; D remains ambiguous. Germline V lookup: CDR1 MNHEY, CDR2 SVGAGI. The CDR3 contains 11 residues. V gave up 7 bases and J gave up 6 bases, with 9 bases separating them. CDR3 protein: CASTHHKTQYF. For the CDR3, the DNA is TGTGCCAGCACCCACCACAAGACCCAGTACTTC.

A single count supports this clone. The CDR3 here is CASSPPTGGGAPGELFF. The CDR3 coding sequence is TGTGCCAGCAGCCCCCCGACTGGCGGGGGGGCTCCCGGGGAGCTGTTTTTT. This chain connects TRBV5-4 to TRBJ2-2, with 9 bases that match TRBD2. The CDR3 spans 17 residues. Germline CDR1 and CDR2: SGHNT and YYREEE (reference sequence). V was pared by 4 bases and J by 6 bases, with 13 bases of the junction left unmatched.

The chain has TRBV7-9 and TRBJ1-2, with TRBD1 identical over 8 bases. Germline loops: CDR1 SEHNR, CDR2 FQNEAQ (reference sequence). The V gene end was trimmed by 3 bases and the J gene end by 9 bases; junction bases not matched to a gene: 6. CDR3 length: 13 residues. CDR3 loop: CASSFMTGDSYTF. The CDR3, as DNA: TGTGCCAGCAGCTTTATGACAGGGGATAGCTACACCTTC.

The chain combines TRBV7-8 with TRBJ1-1; D may be TRBD1 (6 bases). CDR1 is SGHVS and CDR2 is FQNEAQ in the germline V gene. This CDR3 contains 18 residues. V dropped 3 bases and J dropped 3 bases, with 23 bases sitting between them. The CDR3 reads CASSFRRGGGFRDTEAFF. The CDR3 DNA reads TGTGCCAGCAGCTTCCGTCGAGGGGGGGGGTTTAGAGACACTGAAGCTTTCTTT.

Comment on this clone: This sample also contains other DNA sequences that code for the same CDR3. V gene TRBV5-6 combines with J gene TRBJ1-2, with D tentatively TRBD1 (6 bases). In germline, CDR1 is SGHDT, CDR2 YYEEEE. V was shortened by 4 bases and J by 2 bases, with 9 bases between the two germline ends. The CDR3 extends over 13 amino acids. For the CDR3, the DNA is TGTGCCAGCAGCCCGGACAGAAACTATGGCTACACCTTC. It yields the protein CASSPDRNYGYTF.

V gene TRBV10-3 combines with J gene TRBJ2-1; D not certain. Trimming cost V 2 bases and J 6 bases, with 11 bases left between them. This CDR3 region has 14 residues. Germline V gene lookup returns CDR1 ENHRY and CDR2 SYGVKD. CDR3 amino acids: CAISEPSTINEQFF. CDR3 sequence (DNA): TGTGCCATCAGTGAGCCCAGTACGATCAATGAGCAGTTCTTC.

The CDR3 region is CASRTSGTAGYGYTF. DNA of the CDR3: TGTGCCAGCAGAACCTCCGGGACAGCCGGCTATGGCTACACCTTC. This chain connects TRBV6-4 to TRBJ1-2; 7 bases are a match to TRBD1. Germline assignment: CDR1 MRHNA and CDR2 SNTAGT. CDR3 length: 15 amino acids. V lost 6 bases and J lost 4; bases outside the gene matches: 11.

This clone was recorded a few times. The rearrangement uses TRBV30 and TRBJ1-2, with D maybe TRBD1 (5 bases). V gave up 3 bases and J gave up 0 bases, with 11 bases separating them. This CDR3 spans 14 amino acids. Germline CDR1 is GTSNPN and CDR2 is SVGIG (reference sequence). The CDR3 here is CAWSRRVTNYGYTF. For the CDR3, the DNA is TGTGCCTGGAGCCGCAGGGTCACTAACTATGGCTACACCTTC.

This chain joins TRBV6-1 and TRBJ2-1; D not resolved. The V gene lost 2 bases and the J gene lost 0 bases, with 11 bases spanning the gap. Germline V gene data show CDR1 as MNHNS and CDR2 as SASEGT. There are 16 residues in the CDR3. CDR3 loop: CASSENGVSSYNEQFF. CDR3 coding DNA: TGTGCCAGCAGTGAAAATGGAGTTAGCTCCTACAATGAGCAGTTCTTC.

This chain links TRBV7-2 with TRBJ1-1, with D perhaps TRBD1 (5 bases). There are 15 residues in the CDR3. V lost 6 bases to trimming and J lost 8 bases, with 22 bases between them. CDR1 SGHTA and CDR2 FQGNSA come from the germline V gene. The CDR3 DNA is TGTGCCAGCAGGTTAATTACAGCAGGGCGGATGGAAGCTTTCTTT. Its protein is CASRLITAGRMEAFF.

The chain carries TRBV9 and TRBJ2-5; a possible D gene is TRBD1 (5 bases). Trimming took off 0 bases at V and 1 base at J, with 7 bases between the two ends. This CDR3 is 14 amino acids long. Germline V gene lookup returns CDR1 SGDLS and CDR2 YYNGEE. DNA of the CDR3: TGTGCCAGCAGCGTAGGGACAACCCAAGAGACCCAGTACTTC. Its protein product is CASSVGTTQETQYF.

The genes are TRBV18 and TRBJ1-2; TRBD1 matches 7 bases. With V trimmed by 3 bases and J by 1 base, 5 bases remained unmatched. Germline values: CDR1 KGHSH, CDR2 LQKENI. The CDR3 totals 15 residues. CDR3 loop: CASSPGTVSNYGYTF. The CDR3 DNA reads TGTGCCAGCTCACCGGGGACAGTCAGTAACTATGGCTACACCTTC.

The chain links TRBV2 to TRBJ1-4, with D perhaps TRBD1 (6 bases). CDR1 is SNHLY and CDR2 is FYNNEI in the germline V gene. Deletions cut 3 bases from V and 8 bases from J, with 7 bases between. The CDR3 has 12 residues. The CDR3 DNA is TGTGCCAGCAGTGACAGGGGCGAAAAACTGTTTTTT. Translating gives CASSDRGEKLFF.

This sequence joins TRBV5-1 and TRBJ2-2; 10 bases are a match to TRBD2. The CDR3 is 18 amino acids. Looked up from germline, CDR1 is SGHRS and CDR2 is YFSETQ. V was clipped by 3 bases and J by 0 bases; unmatched bases: 8. The chain's CDR3 is CASSWWTSGPTNTGELFF. In DNA form, the CDR3 reads TGCGCCAGCAGCTGGTGGACTAGCGGACCTACGAACACCGGGGAGCTGTTTTTT.

This clone occurred once. The V gene is TRBV11-2, the J gene TRBJ2-6, with no clear D. The CDR3 consists of 15 residues. Germline CDR1 reads SGHAT; CDR2 reads FQNNGV. Trimming took 5 bases from V and 0 from J, leaving 8 bases between them. CDR3 nucleotides: TGTGCCAGCAGCCTTCTTCGCTCTGGGGCCAACGTCCTGACTTTC. Translated, it gives CASSLLRSGANVLTF.

The V call is TRBV7-5, the J call TRBJ1-2. TRBV7-5 is labeled a pseudogene. The CDR3 length is 16 residues. Written as DNA, the CDR3 is TGTGTCAGAAGCCACCCCATGGAGGGAGGCTTCTATGGCTACACCTTC. It is translated as CVRSHPMEGGFYGYTF.

This chain links TRBV5-5 with TRBJ2-5; D might be TRBD1 (5 bases). The CDR3 runs to 13 residues. Deletions cut 1 base from V and 2 bases from J, with 6 bases between. The V gene's germline CDR1 is SGHKS and CDR2 YYEKEE (reference sequence). The CDR3 DNA reads TGTGCCAGCAGCTTGCCAGGGCAAGAGACCCAGTACTTC. Protein product: CASSLPGQETQYF.

The V and J genes are TRBV4-1 and TRBJ2-6; no clear D. The germline gives CDR1 MGHRA, CDR2 YSYEKL. The CDR3 loop spans 17 amino acids. The V end was cut by 5 bases, the J end by 2 bases, with 16 bases between. DNA for the CDR3: TGCGCCAGCAGCGAATCAGACATCGGCGCTGGGGCCAACGTCCTGACTTTC. Its translation is CASSESDIGAGANVLTF.

The V gene is TRBV7-9, the J gene TRBJ1-2, with D possibly TRBD1 on 6 matching bases. CDR1 is SEHNR, CDR2 FQNEAQ, per germline (reference sequence). Trimming cost V 6 bases and J 2 bases, with 10 bases left between them. The CDR3 is 13 amino acids. The CDR3 reads CASSFGQNYGYTF. The CDR3 DNA reads as TGTGCCAGCAGTTTCGGACAGAACTATGGCTACACCTTC. Together with reference TRBV7-9 and TRBJ1-2, the CDR3 gives the full variable domain: DTGVSQNPRHKITKRGQNVTFRCDPISEHNRLYWYRQTLGQGPEFLTYFQNEAQLEKSRLLSDRFSAERPKGSFSTLEIQRTEQGDSAMYLCASSFGQNYGYTFGSGTRLTVV.